This T cell receptor (beta chain) was sequenced in a study of blood T cells in healthy people across ages. It was with a sample-barcoded 5' primer and a J-beta primer mix that a second PCR of about 6 to 12 cycles was run. TCRdb ran MiXCR on the 5' RACE reads and lists one entry per CDR3 protein. Counted here are over 1.5 million distinct CDR3 sequences, about 50% occurring once; the ten biggest clones make up roughly 2.1%. This CDR3 spans 15 amino acids. Germline V CDR1 and CDR2: DFQATT, SNEGSKA (reference sequence). The V end was cut by 3 bases, the J end by 5 bases, with 17 bases between. The sequencing input was blood. The chain combines TRBV20-1 with TRBJ1-5, with a possible D match to TRBD1 (5 bases). The receptor comes from a woman aged 40-49 years in good health. This CDR3 is CSARKMTAAHQPQHF. As DNA, the CDR3 is TGCAGTGCTAGGAAGATGACAGCGGCCCATCAGCCCCAGCATTTT.